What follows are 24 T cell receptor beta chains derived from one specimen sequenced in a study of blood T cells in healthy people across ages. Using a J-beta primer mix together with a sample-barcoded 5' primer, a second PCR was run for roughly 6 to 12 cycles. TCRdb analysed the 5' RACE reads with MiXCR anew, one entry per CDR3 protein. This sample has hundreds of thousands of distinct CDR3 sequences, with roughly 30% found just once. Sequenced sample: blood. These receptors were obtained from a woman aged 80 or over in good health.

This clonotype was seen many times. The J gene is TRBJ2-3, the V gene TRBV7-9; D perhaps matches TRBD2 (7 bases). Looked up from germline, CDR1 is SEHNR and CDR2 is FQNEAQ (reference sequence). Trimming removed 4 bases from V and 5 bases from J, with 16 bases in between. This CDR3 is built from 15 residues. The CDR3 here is CASSYVRGGGDTQYF. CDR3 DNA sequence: TGTGCCAGCAGCTATGTGAGGGGGGGCGGAGATACGCAGTATTTT.

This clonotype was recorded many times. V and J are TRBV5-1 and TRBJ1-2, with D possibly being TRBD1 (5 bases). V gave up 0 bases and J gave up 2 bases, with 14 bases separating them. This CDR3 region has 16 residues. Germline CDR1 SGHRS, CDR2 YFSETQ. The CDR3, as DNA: TGCGCCAGCAGCTTGGGGACATTTACCCTGAACTATGGCTACACCTTC. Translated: CASSLGTFTLNYGYTF.

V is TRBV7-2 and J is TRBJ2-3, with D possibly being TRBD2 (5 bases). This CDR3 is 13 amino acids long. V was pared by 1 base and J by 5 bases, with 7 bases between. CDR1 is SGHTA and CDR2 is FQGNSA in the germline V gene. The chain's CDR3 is CASSLEAEDTQYF. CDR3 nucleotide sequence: TGTGCCAGCAGCTTAGAAGCGGAAGATACGCAGTATTTT.

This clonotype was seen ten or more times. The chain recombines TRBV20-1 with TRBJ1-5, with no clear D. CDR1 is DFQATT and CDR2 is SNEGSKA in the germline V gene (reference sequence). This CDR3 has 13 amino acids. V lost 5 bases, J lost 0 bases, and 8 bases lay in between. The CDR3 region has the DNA TGCAGTGCTTACTCAGGTAGCAATCAGCCCCAGCATTTT. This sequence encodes CSAYSGSNQPQHF.

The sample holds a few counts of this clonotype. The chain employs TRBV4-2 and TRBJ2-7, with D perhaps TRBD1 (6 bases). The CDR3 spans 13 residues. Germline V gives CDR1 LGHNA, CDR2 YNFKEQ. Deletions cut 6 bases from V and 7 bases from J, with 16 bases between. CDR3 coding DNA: TGTGCCAGCAGGGCTAGAGAAGGGGGTGAGCAGTACTTC. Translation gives CASRAREGGEQYF.

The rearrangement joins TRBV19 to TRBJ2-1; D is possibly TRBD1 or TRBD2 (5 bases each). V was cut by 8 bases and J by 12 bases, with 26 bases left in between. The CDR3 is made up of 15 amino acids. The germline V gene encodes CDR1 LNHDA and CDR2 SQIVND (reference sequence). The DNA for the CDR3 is TGTGCCAGTCGTGGGGACGTAGGCCCAGGACCAAGGCAGTTCTTC. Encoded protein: CASRGDVGPGPRQFF.

For the CDR3, the DNA is TGTGCCAGCAGTACCCAGGGGGCAGGTTCACCCCTCCACTTT. Translation: CASSTQGAGSPLHF. This chain uses TRBV7-2 with TRBJ1-6; 8 bases are a match to TRBD1. The V gene end was trimmed by 6 bases and the J gene end by 9 bases; junction bases not matched to a gene: 7. The CDR3 has 14 residues. The germline CDR1 and CDR2 sequences are SGHTA and FQGNSA.

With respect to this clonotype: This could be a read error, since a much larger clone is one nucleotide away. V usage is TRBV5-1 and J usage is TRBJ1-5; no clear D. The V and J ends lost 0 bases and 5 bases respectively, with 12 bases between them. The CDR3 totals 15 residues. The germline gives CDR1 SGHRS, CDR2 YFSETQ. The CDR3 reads CASSLGGSGDQPQHF. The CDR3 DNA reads TGCGCCAGCAGCTTGGGAGGGAGCGGCGATCAGCCCCAGCATTTT.

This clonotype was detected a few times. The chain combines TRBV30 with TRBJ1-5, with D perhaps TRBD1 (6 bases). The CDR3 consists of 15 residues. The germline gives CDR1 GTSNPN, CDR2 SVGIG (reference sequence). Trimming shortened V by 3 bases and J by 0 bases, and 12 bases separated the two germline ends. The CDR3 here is CAWRDKGVSNQPQHF. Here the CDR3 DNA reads TGTGCCTGGAGAGACAAGGGGGTTAGCAATCAGCCCCAGCATTTT.

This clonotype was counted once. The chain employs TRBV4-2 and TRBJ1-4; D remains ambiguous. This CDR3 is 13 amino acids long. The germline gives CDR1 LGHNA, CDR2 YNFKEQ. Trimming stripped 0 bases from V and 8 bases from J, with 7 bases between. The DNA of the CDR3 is TGTGCCAGCAGCCAAGAGATGGGGGAAAAACTGTTTTTT. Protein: CASSQEMGEKLFF.

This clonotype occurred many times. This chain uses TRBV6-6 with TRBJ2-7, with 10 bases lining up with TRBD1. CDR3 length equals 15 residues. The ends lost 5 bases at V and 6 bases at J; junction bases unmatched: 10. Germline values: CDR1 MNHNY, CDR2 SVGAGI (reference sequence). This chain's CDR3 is CASSRASGQGSEQYF. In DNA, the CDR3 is TGTGCCAGCAGTCGCGCCTCGGGACAGGGGTCCGAGCAGTACTTC.

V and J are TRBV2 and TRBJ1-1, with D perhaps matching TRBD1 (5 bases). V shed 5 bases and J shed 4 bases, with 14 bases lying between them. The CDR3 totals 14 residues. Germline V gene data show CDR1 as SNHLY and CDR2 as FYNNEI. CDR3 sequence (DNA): TGTGCCAGCAGTCGGGAGAGGGACGGCACTGAAGCTTTCTTT. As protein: CASSRERDGTEAFF.

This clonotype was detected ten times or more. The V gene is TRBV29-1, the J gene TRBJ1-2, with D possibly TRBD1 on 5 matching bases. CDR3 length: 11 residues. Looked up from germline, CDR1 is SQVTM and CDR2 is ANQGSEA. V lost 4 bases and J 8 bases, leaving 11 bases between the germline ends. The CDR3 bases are TGCAGCGTTGGGGGGGTATTGGGCTACACCTTC. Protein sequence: CSVGGVLGYTF. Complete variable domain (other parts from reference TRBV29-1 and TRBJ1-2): SAVISQKPSRDICQRGTSLTIQCQVDSQVTMMFWYRQQPGQSLTLIATANQGSEATYESGFVIDKFPISRPNLTFSTLTVSNMSPEDSSIYLCSVGGVLGYTFGSGTRLTVV.

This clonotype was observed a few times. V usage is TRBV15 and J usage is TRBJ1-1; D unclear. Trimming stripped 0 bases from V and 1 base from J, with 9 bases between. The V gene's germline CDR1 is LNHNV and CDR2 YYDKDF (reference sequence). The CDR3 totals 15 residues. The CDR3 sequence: CATSRDNRQNTEAFF. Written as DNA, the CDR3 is TGTGCCACCAGCAGAGATAATAGGCAGAACACTGAAGCTTTCTTT.

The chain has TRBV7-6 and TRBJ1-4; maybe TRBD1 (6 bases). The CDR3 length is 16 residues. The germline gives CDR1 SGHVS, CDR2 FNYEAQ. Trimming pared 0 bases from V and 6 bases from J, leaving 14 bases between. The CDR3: CASSLAPAGAYEKLFF. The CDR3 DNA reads TGTGCCAGCAGCTTAGCACCGGCGGGGGCCTATGAAAAACTGTTTTTT.

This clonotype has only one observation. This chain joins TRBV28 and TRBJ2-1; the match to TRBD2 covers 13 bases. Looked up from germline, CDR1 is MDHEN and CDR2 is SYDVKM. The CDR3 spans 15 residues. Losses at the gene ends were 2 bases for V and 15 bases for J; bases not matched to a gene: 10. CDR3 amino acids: CASSLRGLAGRRPFF. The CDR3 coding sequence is TGTGCCAGCAGTTTAAGGGGACTAGCGGGGCGGAGGCCGTTCTTC.

DNA for the CDR3: TGTGCCAGCAGCTCCCTTGGGCTAGCGGGAGGATTCGCCACAGATACGCAGTATTTT. This gives the protein CASSSLGLAGGFATDTQYF. The rearrangement uses TRBV7-6 and TRBJ2-3, with 11 positions matching TRBD2. This CDR3 comprises 19 residues. Germline CDR1 SGHVS, CDR2 FNYEAQ. J lost 2 bases, V lost 4 bases, and 14 bases had no gene match.

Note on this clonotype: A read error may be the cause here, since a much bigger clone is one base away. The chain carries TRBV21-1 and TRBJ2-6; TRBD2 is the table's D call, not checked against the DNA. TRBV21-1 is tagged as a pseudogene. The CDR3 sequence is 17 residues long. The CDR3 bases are TGTGCCAGCAGCAAAGCTCGCTGGGACTTCACAGCCAACGTCCGGACTTTC. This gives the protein CASSKARWDFTANVRTF.

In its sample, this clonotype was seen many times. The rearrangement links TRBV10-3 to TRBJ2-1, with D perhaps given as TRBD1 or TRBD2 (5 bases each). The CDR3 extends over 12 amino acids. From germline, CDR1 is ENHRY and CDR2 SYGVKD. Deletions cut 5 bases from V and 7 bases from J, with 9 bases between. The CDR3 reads CAISPGRNEQFF. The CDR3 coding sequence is TGTGCCATCAGTCCGGGGCGGAATGAGCAGTTCTTC.

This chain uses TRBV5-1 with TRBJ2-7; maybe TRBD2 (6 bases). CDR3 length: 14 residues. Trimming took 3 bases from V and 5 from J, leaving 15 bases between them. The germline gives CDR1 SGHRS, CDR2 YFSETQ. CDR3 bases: TGCGCCAGCAGCTCCCCGGGAGCGACCCACGAGCAGTACTTC. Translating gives CASSSPGATHEQYF.

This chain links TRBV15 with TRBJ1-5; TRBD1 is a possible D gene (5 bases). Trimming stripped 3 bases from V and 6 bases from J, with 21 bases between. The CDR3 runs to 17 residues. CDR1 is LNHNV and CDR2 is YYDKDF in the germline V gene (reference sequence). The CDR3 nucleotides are TGTGCCACCAGCAGTGGGGGGGGGGTAGGGGTTAGTCAGCCCCAGCATTTT. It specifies CATSSGGGVGVSQPQHF. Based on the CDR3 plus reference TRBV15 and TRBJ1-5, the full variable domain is DAMVIQNPRYQVTQFGKPVTLSCSQTLNHNVMYWYQQKSSQAPKLLFHYYDKDFNNEADTPDNFQSRRPNTSFCFLDIRSPGLGDTAMYLCATSSGGGVGVSQPQHFGDGTRLSIL.

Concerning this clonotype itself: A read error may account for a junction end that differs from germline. In DNA, the CDR3 is TGCGCCGGCAGCGACCGGACGGGGGGCCTTACTAACTATGGCTACACCTTC. Its protein is CAGSDRTGGLTNYGYTF. The chain has TRBV5-1 and TRBJ1-2, with a possible D match to TRBD1 (6 bases). Germline V gene sequence: CDR1 SGHRS, CDR2 YFSETQ. The CDR3 runs to 17 residues.

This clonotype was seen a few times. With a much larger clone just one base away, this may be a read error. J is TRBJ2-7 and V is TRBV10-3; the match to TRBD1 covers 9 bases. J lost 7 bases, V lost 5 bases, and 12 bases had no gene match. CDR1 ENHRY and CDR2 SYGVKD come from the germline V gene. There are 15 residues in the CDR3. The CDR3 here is CAISKPGQGFNEQYF. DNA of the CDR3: TGTGCCATCAGTAAGCCGGGACAGGGTTTTAATGAGCAGTACTTC.

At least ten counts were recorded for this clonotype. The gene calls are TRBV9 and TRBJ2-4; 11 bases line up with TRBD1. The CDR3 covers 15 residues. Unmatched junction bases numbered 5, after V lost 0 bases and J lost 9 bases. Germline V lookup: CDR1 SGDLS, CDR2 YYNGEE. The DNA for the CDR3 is TGTGCCAGCAGCGTAGGGTTGGGACAGGGGGGCATTCAGTACTTC. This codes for CASSVGLGQGGIQYF.